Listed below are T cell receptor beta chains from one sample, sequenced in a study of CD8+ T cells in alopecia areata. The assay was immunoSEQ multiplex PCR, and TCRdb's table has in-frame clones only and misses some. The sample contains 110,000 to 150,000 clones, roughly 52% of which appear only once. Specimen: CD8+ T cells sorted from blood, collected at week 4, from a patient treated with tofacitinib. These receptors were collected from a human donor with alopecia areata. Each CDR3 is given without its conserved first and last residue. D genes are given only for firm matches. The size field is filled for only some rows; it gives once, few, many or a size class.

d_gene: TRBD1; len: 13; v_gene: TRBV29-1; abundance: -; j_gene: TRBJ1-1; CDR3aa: SVEDPGQGNTEAF
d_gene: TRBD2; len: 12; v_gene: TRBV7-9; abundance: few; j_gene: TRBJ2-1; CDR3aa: ASSFGGAYNEQF
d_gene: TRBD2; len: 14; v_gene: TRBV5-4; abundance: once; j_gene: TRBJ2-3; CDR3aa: ASSLGTSGVADTQY
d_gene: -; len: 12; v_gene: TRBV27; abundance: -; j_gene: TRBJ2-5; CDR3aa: ASSLRIPGETQY
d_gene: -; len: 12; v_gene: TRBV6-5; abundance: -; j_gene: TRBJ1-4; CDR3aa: ASSYGGYPEKLF
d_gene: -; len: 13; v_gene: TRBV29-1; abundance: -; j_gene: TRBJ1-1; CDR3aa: SVFPQLEVNTEAF
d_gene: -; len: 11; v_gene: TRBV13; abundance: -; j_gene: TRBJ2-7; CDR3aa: ASSLGRDYEQY
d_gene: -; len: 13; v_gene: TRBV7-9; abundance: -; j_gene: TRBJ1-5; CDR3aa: ASSHGQLSNQPQH
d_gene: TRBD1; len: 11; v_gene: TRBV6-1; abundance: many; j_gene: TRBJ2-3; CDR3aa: ASRTGETDTQY
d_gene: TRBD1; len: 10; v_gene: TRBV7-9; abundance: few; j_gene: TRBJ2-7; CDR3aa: ASSLDRGEQY
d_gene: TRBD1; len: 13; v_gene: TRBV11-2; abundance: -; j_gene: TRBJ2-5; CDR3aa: ASSPPDRGIETQY
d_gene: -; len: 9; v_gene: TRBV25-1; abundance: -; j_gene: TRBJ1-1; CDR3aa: ASSGDTEAF
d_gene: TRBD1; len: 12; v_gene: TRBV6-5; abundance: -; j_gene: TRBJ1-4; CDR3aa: AISTDRGNEKLF
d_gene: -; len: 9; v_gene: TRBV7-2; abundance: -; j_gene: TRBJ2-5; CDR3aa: ASRGQGTQY
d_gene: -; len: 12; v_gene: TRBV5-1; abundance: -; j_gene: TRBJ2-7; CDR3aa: ASSLVGLVYEQY
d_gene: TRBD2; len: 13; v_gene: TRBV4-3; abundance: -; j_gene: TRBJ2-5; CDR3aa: ASSSRAGGAETQY
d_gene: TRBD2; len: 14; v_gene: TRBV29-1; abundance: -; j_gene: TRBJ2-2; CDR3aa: SVEEGGDENTGELF
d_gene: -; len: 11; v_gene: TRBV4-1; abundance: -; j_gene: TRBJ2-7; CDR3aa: ASSRQAAYEQY
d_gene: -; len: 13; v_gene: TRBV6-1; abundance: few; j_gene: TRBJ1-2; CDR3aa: ASSETKGSNYGYT
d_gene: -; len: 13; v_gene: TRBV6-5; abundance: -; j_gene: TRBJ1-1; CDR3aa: ASSYSGARDTEAF
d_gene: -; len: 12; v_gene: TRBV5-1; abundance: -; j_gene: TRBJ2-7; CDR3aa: ASSLGRDRYEQY
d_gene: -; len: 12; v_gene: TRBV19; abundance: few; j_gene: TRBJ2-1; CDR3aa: ASSHRDPYNEQF
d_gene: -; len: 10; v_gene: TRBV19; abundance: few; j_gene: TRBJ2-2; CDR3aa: ASSIAPGELF
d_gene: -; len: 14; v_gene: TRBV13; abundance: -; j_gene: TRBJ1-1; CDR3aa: ASSSTPLGLNTEAF
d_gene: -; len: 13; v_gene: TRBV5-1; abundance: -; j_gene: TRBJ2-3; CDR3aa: ASSGGLYSTDTQY
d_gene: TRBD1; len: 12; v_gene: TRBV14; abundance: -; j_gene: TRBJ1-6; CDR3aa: ASREDRGKSPLH
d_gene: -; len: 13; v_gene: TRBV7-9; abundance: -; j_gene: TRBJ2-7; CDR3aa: ASSVGTSPRLEQY
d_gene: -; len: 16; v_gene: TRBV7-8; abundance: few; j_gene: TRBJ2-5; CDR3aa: ASSFGLWAEYLQETQY
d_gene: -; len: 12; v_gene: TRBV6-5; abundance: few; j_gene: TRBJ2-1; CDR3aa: ASQQNDPYNEQF
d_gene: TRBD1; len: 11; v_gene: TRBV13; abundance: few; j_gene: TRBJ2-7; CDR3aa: ASSSSDRDEQY
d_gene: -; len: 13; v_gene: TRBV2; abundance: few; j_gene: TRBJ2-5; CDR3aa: ASSDGVTAQETQY
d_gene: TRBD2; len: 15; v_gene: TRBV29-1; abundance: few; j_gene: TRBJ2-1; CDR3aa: SVSWRGGRFTYNEQF
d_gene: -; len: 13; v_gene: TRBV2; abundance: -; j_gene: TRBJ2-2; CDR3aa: ASSAGGLDTGELF